One and the same sample provided the 15 T cell receptor beta chains below, sequenced in a study of cytomegalovirus exposure and HLA in healthy donors. The PCR used 60 Vbeta and 13 Jbeta primers. Assay: immunoSEQ multiplex PCR; the TCRdb copy retains only in-frame clones and omits some. The table has under 130,000 clones, 55% to 75% seen once. The sample was PBMCs. Receptors were obtained from a man aged 25 to 40 in good health and CMV-seropositive.

The V and J genes are TRBV11-1 and TRBJ2-1; TRBD1 is a possible D gene (5 bases). CDR1 is SGHAT and CDR2 is FQDESV in the germline V gene (reference sequence). Trimming removed 2 bases at V and 9 bases at J, with 11 bases between. The CDR3 totals 13 residues. The chain's CDR3 is CASSLSTVGEQFF. The CDR3 DNA sequence: TGTGCCAGCAGCTTATCGACAGTCGGTGAGCAGTTCTTC.

The chain carries TRBV6-5 and TRBJ2-3; 13 nucleotides agree with TRBD2. This CDR3 is 15 amino acids long. J gave up 5 bases and V 6 bases, and 5 bases lay outside the gene matches. Germline V gives CDR1 MNHEY, CDR2 SVGAGI. In DNA form, the CDR3 reads TGTGCCAGCAGAGGACTAGCGGGGGTGGTAGATACGCAGTATTTT. It translates to CASRGLAGVVDTQYF.

There are a few counts of this clone. V is TRBV11-2 and J is TRBJ2-2; possibly TRBD2 for D (6 bases). V was clipped by 3 bases and J by 6 bases, with 8 bases between them. This CDR3 has 13 amino acids. Looked up from germline, CDR1 is SGHAT and CDR2 is FQNNGV. The CDR3 nucleotides read TGTGCCAGCAGCTTTCGCGGGGCCGGGGAGCTGTTTTTT. Translation: CASSFRGAGELFF.

The chain couples TRBV9 to TRBJ2-1; TRBD2 aligns across 11 bases. V lost 2 bases, J lost 6 bases, and 10 bases stayed unmatched. This CDR3 spans 17 amino acids. Germline CDR1 reads SGDLS; CDR2 reads YYNGEE. CDR3: CASSVLRASGGSNEQFF. The DNA for the CDR3 is TGTGCCAGCAGCGTGCTTCGGGCTAGCGGGGGGTCCAATGAGCAGTTCTTC.

The chain combines TRBV25-1 with TRBJ2-3; no firm D call. Germline values: CDR1 MGHDK, CDR2 SYGVNS. V dropped 6 bases and J dropped 6 bases, with 13 bases sitting between them. The CDR3 consists of 13 residues. The CDR3 nucleotides read TGTGCCAGCAGCGCTACTATCGGTGATACGCAGTATTTT. This sequence encodes CASSATIGDTQYF. Using reference TRBV25-1 and TRBJ2-3 for the parts outside the CDR3, the full variable domain is EADIYQTPRYLVIGTGKKITLECSQTMGHDKMYWYQQDPGMELHLIHYSYGVNSTEKGDLSSESTVSRIRTEHFPLTLESARPSHTSQYLCASSATIGDTQYFGPGTRLTVL.

The V and J genes are TRBV6-5 and TRBJ1-2; D possibly corresponds to TRBD1 (5 bases). CDR1 is MNHEY and CDR2 is SVGAGI in the germline V gene. The CDR3 runs to 14 residues. V lost 0 bases and J 8 bases, leaving 13 bases between the germline ends. The CDR3 is CASSYSEGQVGYTF. The DNA of the CDR3 is TGTGCCAGCAGTTACTCGGAGGGGCAGGTGGGCTACACCTTC.

This sequence joins TRBV2 and TRBJ1-3; D possibly corresponds to TRBD1 (6 bases). CDR1 and CDR2 (germline): SNHLY, FYNNEI. The CDR3 runs to 14 residues. Trimming stripped 5 bases from V and 6 bases from J, with 14 bases between. CDR3 DNA sequence: TGTGCCAGCAGTCGAACAGGGTTCGAAAACACCATATATTTT. Amino acid sequence: CASSRTGFENTIYF.

The CDR3 is CSVVSSGANYGYTF. The CDR3 DNA reads as TGCAGCGTTGTCTCTTCCGGGGCTAACTATGGCTACACCTTC. The rearrangement links TRBV29-1 to TRBJ1-2; no firm D call. The CDR3 covers 14 residues. V was shortened by 4 bases and J by 0 bases, with 12 bases between the two germline ends. CDR1 and CDR2 (germline): SQVTM, ANQGSEA.

DNA for the CDR3: TGTGCCAGCAGTCCCCTGGGGACAGGTGGCCCTAACAATGAGCAGTTCTTC. Translated, it gives CASSPLGTGGPNNEQFF. The V call is TRBV28, the J call TRBJ2-1; the match to TRBD1 covers 8 bases. The trim removed 5 bases at V and 5 bases at J, leaving 14 bases unmatched. CDR3 size: 17 residues. CDR1 MDHEN and CDR2 SYDVKM come from the germline V gene. Looking up the rest from reference TRBV28 and TRBJ2-1 gives the full variable domain: DVKVTQSSRYLVKRTGEKVFLECVQDMDHENMFWYRQDPGLGLRLIYFSYDVKMKEKGDIPEGYSVSREKKERFSLILESASTNQTSMYLCASSPLGTGGPNNEQFFGPGTRLTVL.

This rearrangement joins TRBV7-9 to TRBJ2-3; TRBD2 might be the D (7 bases). Germline V gene data show CDR1 as SEHNR and CDR2 as FQNEAQ (reference sequence). Trimming took off 11 bases at V and 6 bases at J, with 30 bases between the two ends. The CDR3 covers 17 residues. The chain's CDR3 is CAQTGGAEIGGGDTQYF. CDR3 in DNA: TGTGCCCAGACGGGAGGAGCGGAGATCGGGGGCGGGGATACGCAGTATTTT.

V usage is TRBV5-1 and J usage is TRBJ2-2; D unclear. Germline V CDR1 and CDR2: SGHRS, YFSETQ. The CDR3 consists of 16 residues. V lost 5 bases to trimming and J lost 3 bases, with 17 bases between them. The CDR3: CASSYGSALYTGELFF. The CDR3 nucleotides are TGCGCCAGCAGTTATGGCTCCGCCTTATACACCGGGGAGCTGTTTTTT.

The rearrangement uses TRBV10-3 and TRBJ1-2; no clear D. The V gene lost 4 bases and the J gene lost 2 bases, with 14 bases spanning the gap. In germline, CDR1 is ENHRY, CDR2 SYGVKD. The CDR3 runs 15 residues. The CDR3 loop is CAISVWAVQNYGYTF. The CDR3 DNA reads as TGTGCCATCAGTGTTTGGGCCGTTCAGAACTATGGCTACACCTTC.

V gene TRBV9 combines with J gene TRBJ2-3; D ambiguous. The CDR3 consists of 14 residues. V shed 0 bases and J shed 0 bases, with 5 bases lying between them. Per the germline V gene, CDR1 is SGDLS and CDR2 is YYNGEE. CDR3 protein: CASSVVSSTDTQYF. The CDR3 region has the DNA TGTGCCAGCAGCGTAGTGAGTAGCACAGATACGCAGTATTTT.

The sample holds a few counts of this clone. The chain has TRBV5-4 and TRBJ2-4; 12 bases map to TRBD1. V was clipped by 7 bases and J by 15 bases; unmatched bases: 14. The germline CDR1 and CDR2 sequences are SGHNT and YYREEE (reference sequence). The CDR3 spans 14 residues. CDR3 residues: CASGYRDRGPALYF. The DNA of the CDR3 is TGTGCCAGCGGCTACCGGGACAGGGGGCCGGCTCTGTACTTC.

As regards this clone: This is likely a read error, given that the CDR3 carries no conserved phenylalanine or tryptophan at its end. It is unclear where the CDR3 begins or ends on the DNA, so no DNA is shown, and the CDR3 is as TCRdb lists it. This chain links TRBV6-5 with TRBJ2-7; the D call of TRBD1 is as the table states it, not checked on the DNA. The CDR3 comprises 11 residues, both ends counted. The germline CDR1 and CDR2 sequences are MNHEY and SVGAGI. The CDR3 sequence is CASSYLAGAPL.